Included here is one T cell receptor beta chain sequence, with context. Its antigen remains undetermined. No much larger clonotype is one base removed from it; base qualities were not supplied. The time point label for this specimen denotes: cycle 2 day 1 (C2D1) of nivolumab. Every trial patient had relapsed following autologous stem cell transplantation, and prior brentuximab vedotin exposure was what differed among cohorts A, B and C. The trial cohort included 55 to 65 patients with relapsed/refractory classical Hodgkin lymphoma, and each patient had a best overall response of complete response, partial response or progressive disease. In the multi-cohort phase II CheckMate 205 trial, trial patients received single-agent nivolumab. An independent review committee assessed best overall response by applying the 2007 International Working Group response criteria. Trial PBMCs were collected just before the start of nivolumab (C1D1) and during therapy at cycle 2 day 1 and cycle 4 day 1. After peripheral blood was drawn into 8 mL Vacutainer Cell Preparation Tubes, PBMCs were isolated by centrifugation and then cryopreserved.

This record comes from a study of PD-1 blockade in classical Hodgkin lymphoma (dated by TCRdb to the early 2020s). For the wider study: Nivolumab dosing was 3 mg/kg intravenously every 2 weeks, continuing until either disease progression or unacceptable toxicity. A peripheral blood immune signature of response to PD-1 blockade in classical Hodgkin lymphoma was defined using TCR beta sequencing and CyTOF. Results the study describes overall, beyond this receptor: The study was restricted to a single clinical trial cohort, and the causes of repertoire differences, possibly disease activity or prior therapy, were left undefined. Baseline diversity similar to that of newly diagnosed patients was observed in trial patients achieving complete response, whereas significantly lower diversity was observed in partial responders and progressors. A significant rise by C4D1 was seen in CD4+ but not CD8+ TCR diversity (p=0.0027 vs p=0.16), with the rise being most apparent in complete responders (p=0.02). Diversity was lower in patients who began nivolumab less than 1 year after ASCT, so these patients were left out of later analyses to avoid confounding by immune reconstitution. Baseline TCR diversity was reported to be lower in newly diagnosed patients than in healthy donors and to be lower still in relapsed/refractory patients.

Genomic DNA was isolated using the Qiagen DNeasy kit from unsorted PBMCs as well as from negatively selected CD4+ and CD8+ fractions. TCR beta CDR3 regions were amplified by immunoSEQ multiplex PCR using primers annealing to V and J segments. A synthetic immune receptor repertoire was used to minimize amplification bias, and any remaining bias was removed computationally after sequencing. As for how the authors treated the data: Repertoire diversity was quantified as the Shannon entropy index using custom Python scripts. Unsorted, CD4+ and CD8+ repertoires were analyzed separately, except for combined analyses in which CD4+ and CD8+ sequences were merged in silico. A clone was considered expanded if an increase in frequency of at least 2-fold after treatment relative to C1D1 was found, and a pseudocount of 0.5 was applied to clones undetected at baseline. Clones with 0 or 1 copy at C1D1 were classified as singleton clones, and clones with 2 or more copies were classified as non-singleton clones. By matching protein sequences in sorted samples from the same patient, clones expanded in unsorted samples were annotated as CD4+, CD8+ or unknown. Wilcoxon tests on paired samples were used to test diversity changes from C1D1 to C4D1. TCRdb stores this immuneACCESS table with in-frame sequences only. Part of the clones is absent; in the studies checked, under half of the shortfall reflects unresolved V genes, and no reason is known for the rest. V and J calls and clone size follow that table, whereas D and trimming were derived from the DNA. The sample profile shows about 110,000 clones; about 89% of them were found once. The ten biggest clones cover around 20% of the sample.

The CDR3 measures 15 amino acids from cysteine to phenylalanine. CDR3 DNA is the only sequence kept; it has 45 bases, read in frame from the first base. Cut back by 3 bases and 4 bases, the V and J ends lie 14 bases apart. From the germline V gene, CDR1 is SGHRS and CDR2 is YFSETQ. This specimen was peripheral blood mononuclear cells (PBMCs), taken before the second cycle of nivolumab. The sequence was obtained from a human donor with classical Hodgkin lymphoma. The chain uses TRBV5-1 and TRBJ2-1; the D gene may be TRBD1 or TRBD2, since each aligns over 7 bases. The nucleotide sequence reads TGCGCCAGCAGCTCCACAGGGGAGGGTTACAATGAGCAGTTCTTC. The translation is CASSSTGEGYNEQFF.